The 29 T cell receptor beta chains in this list originate from one sample, sequenced in a study of blood T cell repertoires in acute mononucleosis (dated by TCRdb to 2020 to 2021). What the authors observed across the whole study: GLC-BM selection appeared to involve both chains, including public TCRbeta motifs on BV14-BJ2 and BV20-BJ1 alongside a TCRalpha motif on AV5-AJ31.

Library preparation employed the immunoSEQ multiplex PCR assay. The immuneACCESS repertoire file appears here via TCRdb, limited to in-frame rearrangements. These files lack a portion of the clones; in checked studies, under half of the deficit traces to unresolved V genes, and the cause of the others is not known. In this sample the table shows over a thousand clones, around 25% of which occur a single time. 53% of the sample is in the top ten clones. The time point label on this specimen signifies: acute infectious mononucleosis, at clinical presentation within 2 weeks of symptom onset (visit 1). The specimen was EBV GLC epitope tetramer+ CD8+ T cells sorted from PBMCs, collected during acute infectious mononucleosis. In the paper's terms, the cell subset or site label means: CD8 T cells binding tetramer with EBV BMLF1 280-288 peptide (GLC-BM). These receptor sequences come from a woman between 18 and 29 years old with infectious mononucleosis caused by EBV.

This clone is large within its sample. This chain connects TRBV5-5 to TRBJ2-3; D gene ambiguous. CDR3 length equals 16 residues. V shed 4 bases and J shed 2 bases, with 17 bases lying between them. Per the germline V gene, CDR1 is SGHKS and CDR2 is YYEKEE (reference sequence). The CDR3 DNA sequence: TGTGCCAGCAGCGTGGCTATGGCTCTTTACACAGATACGCAGTATTTT. It is translated as CASSVAMALYTDTQYF.

This clone was detected ten times or more. A much larger clone differs from this one at a single base, so this may be a read error. Other DNA sequences from this sample encode an identical CDR3 as well. The V gene is TRBV2, the J gene TRBJ2-1; no clear D gene. V lost 6 bases and J 8 bases, leaving 14 bases between the germline ends. This CDR3 has 13 residues. Looked up from germline, CDR1 is SNHLY and CDR2 is FYNNEI. In nucleotides, the CDR3 is TGTGCCAGCAGCGTAGCAGGTGGGGATGAGCAGTTCTTC. Residues: CASSVAGGDEQFF.

The table lists this clone with a few counts. The V and J genes are TRBV14 and TRBJ2-7; D may be TRBD1 or TRBD2 (5 bases each). The V gene's germline CDR1 is SGHDN and CDR2 FVKESK. Trimming left V 5 bases short and J 3 bases short, with 8 bases between. The length of the CDR3 is 12 residues. The CDR3 DNA follows: TGTGCCAGCAGCACTGGGGGCTACGAGCAGTACTTC. Its translation: CASSTGGYEQYF.

This clone has just a few counts. A far larger clone is one nucleotide away, so this likely arose from a read error. V is TRBV25-1 and J is TRBJ2-5; the D gene is possibly TRBD2 (5 bases). The V gene lost 6 bases and the J gene lost 8 bases, with 25 bases spanning the gap. Germline values: CDR1 MGHDK, CDR2 SYGVNS. This CDR3 is built from 16 residues. The CDR3 bases are TGTGCCAGCAGCTTGAGGAGCGGCATTGCCCCCAGAACCCAGTACTTC. Its protein is CASSLRSGIAPRTQYF.

This clone was found a few times. V and J are TRBV7-2 and TRBJ2-7; 7 positions match TRBD1. The CDR3 extends over 15 amino acids. Germline V gene sequence: CDR1 SGHTA, CDR2 FQGNSA. J gave up 6 bases and V 7 bases, and 15 bases lay outside the gene matches. The CDR3 reads CASILGQILPVEQYF. DNA for the CDR3: TGTGCCAGCATCCTGGGACAGATCCTGCCTGTCGAGCAGTACTTC.

Judged by abundance, this clone is medium-sized. The J gene is TRBJ2-3, the V gene TRBV2; D could derive from TRBD1 or TRBD2 (5 bases each). Trimming removed 3 bases at V and 6 bases at J, with 13 bases between. Per the germline V gene, CDR1 is SNHLY and CDR2 is FYNNEI. The CDR3 extends over 14 amino acids. The chain's CDR3 is CASSEGDVGDTQYF. Here the CDR3 DNA reads TGTGCCAGCAGTGAGGGGGACGTCGGGGATACGCAGTATTTT.

As regards this clone: This is likely an artifact of a read error, given a far larger clone one base away. Other DNA sequences within the sample encode an identical CDR3. This sequence joins TRBV7-2 and TRBJ2-4; 9 bases align to TRBD2. The J call may be wrong; the DNA end is better matched by TRBJ2-1. Germline V CDR1 and CDR2: SGHTA, FQGNSA. This CDR3 spans 16 amino acids. CDR3 sequence: CASSLAHKAGGNEQFF. For the CDR3, the DNA is TGTGCTAGCAGCTTAGCCCATAAAGCGGGAGGCAATGAGCAGTTCTTC.

This clone was counted only a few times. This sample includes further DNA sequences coding for the same CDR3. This CDR3 is CSGGGQANTEAFF. The DNA for the CDR3 is TGCAGCGGGGGGGGACAGGCTAACACTGAAGCTTTCTTT. The chain links TRBV29-1 to TRBJ1-1; 8 bases line up with TRBD1. Per the germline V gene, CDR1 is SQVTM and CDR2 is ANQGSEA. V shed 7 bases and J 2 bases; nucleotides not matched to a gene: 6. CDR3 length: 13 residues.

On this clone itself: With only one base between it and a far larger clone, this is likely a read error. This sequence joins TRBV11-2 and TRBJ1-2; 7 nucleotides align to TRBD1. The CDR3 sequence is 13 residues long. After removal of 8 bases from V and 3 bases from J, the junction contained 6 bases not matched to a gene. The germline CDR1 and CDR2 sequences are SGHAT and FQNNGV. The CDR3 nucleotides read TGTGCCAGCGCCTTAACAGGGGACTATGGCTACACCTTC. This gives the protein CASALTGDYGYTF.

A note on this clone: A far larger clone is a single base away, which makes a read error likely. V usage is TRBV5-7 and J usage is TRBJ2-5; D possibly corresponds to TRBD2 (5 bases). TRBV5-7 has ORF status, its function being uncertain. Trimming took off 1 base at V and 8 bases at J, with 21 bases between the two ends. The CDR3 spans 16 residues. The CDR3 region is CASSLRSGIAPRTQYF. The CDR3 region has the DNA TGTGCCAGCAGCTTGAGGAGCGGCATTGCCCCCAGAACCCAGTACTTC.

The V call is TRBV19, the J call TRBJ2-1; tentatively, D is TRBD2 (5 bases). V dropped 8 bases and J dropped 7 bases, with 18 bases sitting between them. CDR3 length equals 14 residues. Germline V lookup: CDR1 LNHDA, CDR2 SQIVND (reference sequence). The CDR3 nucleotides are TGTGCCAGTTCCGCGTCGGTCCGGGAAAATGAGCAGTTCTTC. Protein sequence: CASSASVRENEQFF.

Turning to this clone: This may be a read error, as it is one base from a much larger clone. This chain uses TRBV29-1 with TRBJ1-4, with TRBD1 identical over 8 bases. Germline lookup yields CDR1 SQVTM and CDR2 ANQGSEA. Germline trimming cut 8 bases from V and 2 bases from J; bases unmatched to any gene: 7. The CDR3 spans 14 residues. The CDR3 sequence: CSFGTGGTNEKLFF. CDR3 DNA: TGCAGCTTCGGGACAGGTGGCACTAATGAAAAACTGTTTTTT.

Remarks on this clone: Other DNA sequences in the same sample also yield this CDR3. This chain uses TRBV5-1 with TRBJ2-7; D call uncertain. The germline V gene encodes CDR1 SGHRS and CDR2 YFSETQ. The CDR3 loop spans 15 amino acids. V lost 4 bases and J lost 7, with 21 bases in between. This CDR3 reads CASSLGQKGAEEQYF. In nucleotides, the CDR3 is TGCGCCAGCAGCCTTGGCCAAAAGGGTGCGGAGGAGCAGTACTTC.

The rearrangement joins TRBV14 to TRBJ2-4; D gene uncertain. V was cut by 3 bases and J by 9 bases, with 12 bases left in between. The CDR3 has 13 amino acids. Germline assignment: CDR1 SGHDN and CDR2 FVKESK. CDR3 sequence: CASSQSPVVIQYF. Written as DNA, the CDR3 is TGTGCCAGCAGCCAGTCTCCCGTGGTCATTCAGTACTTC.

This clone was seen at least ten times. Only one base separates this from a far larger clonotype, so it likely reflects a read error. This CDR3 is also generated by other DNA sequences in the sample. The J gene is TRBJ2-7, the V gene TRBV21-1; TRBD2 is the table's D call and was not checked against the DNA. TRBV21-1 represents a pseudogene. The CDR3 loop spans 15 amino acids. The CDR3 DNA follows: TGTGCCAGCAGCCCGACCAGCGGGAGTGTCTATGAGCAGTACTTC. Translated, it gives CASSPTSGSVYEQYF.

The CDR3 sequence: CASSQSAGGFQYF. The CDR3, as DNA: TGTGCCAGCAGCCAGTCTGCCGGGGGCTTTCAGTACTTC. This chain uses TRBV14 with TRBJ2-4; tentatively, D is TRBD1 or TRBD2 (6 bases each). The CDR3 sequence is 13 residues long. Per the germline V gene, CDR1 is SGHDN and CDR2 is FVKESK. The V gene lost 3 bases and the J gene lost 11 bases, with 14 bases spanning the gap.

For this clone: A much larger clone lies one base from this, so it may be a read error. The rearrangement links TRBV14 to TRBJ2-4; a weak D match, TRBD2 (6 bases). Germline V gene lookup returns CDR1 SGHDN and CDR2 FVKESK. CDR3 size: 13 residues. CDR3 in DNA: TGTTCCAGCAGCCAGTCTACCGGGGGCATTCAGTACTTC. This codes for CSSSQSTGGIQYF.

This clone is categorized as medium-sized (0.01 to 0.1%). This sample includes further DNA sequences coding for the same CDR3. The genes are TRBV21-1 and TRBJ2-7; TRBD2 is the table's D call, not checked against the DNA. TRBV21-1 corresponds to a pseudogene. The CDR3 runs 15 residues. The chain's CDR3 is CASSPTSGSIYEQYF. In DNA form, the CDR3 reads TGTGCCAGCAGTCCGACTAGCGGGAGTATCTACGAGCAGTACTTC.

A note on this clone: An end of the junction differs from the germline gene, which may be a read error. V usage is TRBV19 and J usage is TRBJ1-1; D uncertain. The CDR3 has 14 amino acids. Germline V gene data show CDR1 as LNHDA and CDR2 as SQIVND (reference sequence). CDR3 protein: CASSGMETLNTEAF. The CDR3 nucleotides read TGTGCCAGTAGCGGGATGGAGACCCTCAACACTGAAGCTTTT.

This chain links TRBV25-1 with TRBJ2-3; D gene uncertain. The CDR3 is 11 residues long. Between the trimmed V and J ends, which lost 4 bases and 6 bases, there was a span of 5 bases. The germline V gene has CDR1 MGHDK and CDR2 SYGVNS. The CDR3, as DNA: TGTGCCAGCAGTGCCCGGGATACGCAGTATTTT. Translated: CASSARDTQYF.

This sequence joins TRBV29-1 and TRBJ1-4, with 12 nucleotides matching TRBD1. CDR1 is SQVTM and CDR2 is ANQGSEA in the germline V gene. There are 13 residues in the CDR3. V lost 6 bases and J lost 5; bases outside the gene matches: 1. CDR3 loop: CSVGTGGNEKLFF. For the CDR3, the DNA is TGCAGCGTCGGGACAGGGGGCAATGAAAAACTGTTTTTT.

The CDR3 region has the DNA TGTGCCAGTAGTTCCGCGTCGGTCCGGGAAAATGAGCAGTTCTTC. It specifies CASSSASVRENEQFF. The chain recombines TRBV9 with TRBJ2-1; D perhaps matches TRBD2 (5 bases). CDR1 is SGDLS, CDR2 YYNGEE, per germline. The CDR3 spans 15 residues. V was cut by 8 bases and J by 7 bases, with 22 bases left in between. The variable domain in full, with the rest retrieved from reference TRBV9 and TRBJ2-1, is DSGVTQTPKHLITATGQRVTLRCSPRSGDLSVYWYQQSLDQGLQFLIQYYNGEERAKGNILERFSAQQFPDLHSELNLSSLELGDSALYFCASSSASVRENEQFFGPGTRLTVL.

A few counts support this clone. The rearrangement uses TRBV29-1 and TRBJ1-1; 8 bases align to TRBD1. Per the germline V gene, CDR1 is SQVTM and CDR2 is ANQGSEA. The CDR3 totals 13 residues. Trimming cost V 6 bases and J 10 bases; bases outside gene matches: 13. CDR3 sequence reads: CSVGGQANSVAFF. CDR3 bases: TGCAGCGTGGGGGGACAGGCGAACTCTGTAGCTTTCTTT.

V usage is TRBV14 and J usage is TRBJ2-4; a weak D match, TRBD2 (6 bases). CDR3 length equals 13 residues. Germline values: CDR1 SGHDN, CDR2 FVKESK. V was cut by 7 bases and J by 9 bases, with 16 bases left in between. The CDR3 DNA reads as TGTGCCAGCATCAAGTCTCCCGGGGGCATTCAGTACTTC. Its protein product is CASIKSPGGIQYF.

This clone occurred a few times. This likely traces to a read error, being one base from a far larger clone. V and J are TRBV11-2 and TRBJ1-1; tentative D call: TRBD1 (5 bases). This CDR3 has 14 amino acids. With 5 bases removed from V and 4 bases from J, the gap between germline ends came to 14 bases. CDR1 is SGHAT and CDR2 is FQNNGV in the germline V gene. DNA for the CDR3: TGTGCCAGCAGCCAAGGCGGTAGGGGCACTGAAGCTTTCTTT. Its protein product is CASSQGGRGTEAFF. Using reference TRBV11-2 and TRBJ1-1 for the parts outside the CDR3, the full variable domain is EAGVAQSPRYKIIEKRQSVAFWCNPISGHATLYWYQQILGQGPKLLIQFQNNGVVDDSQLPKDRFSAERLKGVDSTLKIQPAKLEDSAVYLCASSQGGRGTEAFFGQGTRLTVV.

This clone was counted only a few times. This rearrangement joins TRBV29-1 to TRBJ1-1; TRBD1 aligns across 8 bases. Germline lookup yields CDR1 SQVTM and CDR2 ANQGSEA. With V trimmed by 8 bases and J by 1 base, 6 bases remained unmatched. The CDR3 extends over 13 amino acids. The CDR3 region has the DNA TGCAGCTTGGTGGGACAGGCGAACACTGAAGCTTTCTTT. Its protein product is CSLVGQANTEAFF.

Remarks on this clone: Just one base apart from a much larger clone, this may be a read error. At the DNA level, this CDR3 is encoded by other sequences in the same sample as well. The rearrangement links TRBV14 to TRBJ2-7; the match to TRBD2 covers 8 bases. The CDR3 totals 15 residues. V shed 4 bases and J 3 bases; nucleotides not matched to a gene: 8. Looked up from germline, CDR1 is SGHDN and CDR2 is FVKESK. The CDR3 region has the DNA TGTGCCAGCAGCCCGACCAGCGGGAGTGTCTACGAGCAGTACTTC. Translating gives CASSPTSGSVYEQYF.

This clone was counted only a few times. The likely explanation is a read error, given a far larger clone one base away. The chain joins TRBV6-1 to TRBJ2-4; D not resolved. Deletions cut 4 bases from V and 13 bases from J, with 26 bases between. Germline V gene data show CDR1 as MNHNS and CDR2 as SASEGT. The CDR3 is made up of 16 amino acids. The CDR3 sequence: CASSVSGETFYNEQYF. The CDR3 DNA follows: TGTGCCAGCAGTGTAAGTGGGGAAACCTTTTACAATGAGCAGTACTTC.

This clone showed up just a few times. The chain links TRBV7-2 to TRBJ2-1; perhaps TRBD2 as D (5 bases). The V gene's germline CDR1 is SGHTA and CDR2 FQGNSA. Trimming removed 8 bases at V and 7 bases at J, with 15 bases between. The CDR3 has 13 amino acids. The chain's CDR3 is CASEAPEGNEQFF. The CDR3 DNA is TGTGCCAGCGAAGCTCCTGAGGGTAATGAGCAGTTCTTC.